These 23 T cell receptor beta chains share one sample of origin, sequenced in a study of radiotherapy plus CTLA-4 blockade in lung cancer. Generated by immunoSEQ multiplex PCR, the TCRdb table keeps only in-frame clones and is missing some. The sample gives about 39,000 clones, about four fifths of which show up once; 23% is in the top ten. This specimen was peripheral blood, taken from a patient treated with radiotherapy plus ipilimumab. The receptors were gathered from a human donor with non-small cell lung cancer that progressed on radiotherapy plus ipilimumab.

V gene TRBV5-6 combines with J gene TRBJ2-7; unclear D gene. The V and J ends lost 3 bases and 2 bases respectively, with 12 bases between them. The CDR3 covers 14 residues. Per the germline V gene, CDR1 is SGHDT and CDR2 is YYEEEE. The CDR3 nucleotides read TGTGCCAGCAGCTCGATCTTAGTAGCCTACGAGCAGTACTTC. It is translated as CASSSILVAYEQYF. The variable domain in full, with the rest retrieved from reference TRBV5-6 and TRBJ2-7, is DAGVTQSPTHLIKTRGQQVTLRCSPKSGHDTVSWYQQALGQGPQFIFQYYEEEERQRGNFPDRFSGHQFPNYSSELNVNALLLGDSALYLCASSSILVAYEQYFGPGTRLTVT.

The chain carries TRBV7-3 and TRBJ2-1; TRBD2 aligns across 8 bases. J gave up 7 bases and V 2 bases, and 10 bases lay outside the gene matches. CDR1 and CDR2 (germline): SGHTA, FQGTGA. The CDR3 runs 16 residues. CDR3 sequence: CASSLSTGGGRNEQFF. The CDR3 bases are TGTGCCAGCAGCTTATCGACGGGGGGGGGAAGGAATGAGCAGTTCTTC.

The chain carries TRBV6-6 and TRBJ1-2; D uncertain. This CDR3 has 14 residues. Germline loops: CDR1 MNHNY, CDR2 SVGAGI (reference sequence). V lost 5 bases and J lost 1, with 11 bases in between. The CDR3 is CASSRTGSNYGYTF. The CDR3 DNA is TGTGCCAGCAGTAGAACCGGGAGTAACTATGGCTACACCTTC.

The rearrangement uses TRBV6-6 and TRBJ1-1; weak D call: TRBD1 (6 bases). This CDR3 contains 14 residues. V was trimmed by 2 bases and J by 1 base, leaving 8 bases between them. The germline CDR1 and CDR2 sequences are MNHNY and SVGAGI (reference sequence). The CDR3 loop is CASSYRGANTEAFF. In DNA form, the CDR3 reads TGTGCCAGCAGTTACCGGGGGGCGAACACTGAAGCTTTCTTT.

This clone was seen just once. The J gene is TRBJ2-5, the V gene TRBV5-1; 7 bases match TRBD1. The CDR3 length is 14 residues. The germline V gene has CDR1 SGHRS and CDR2 YFSETQ. Germline trimming cut 3 bases from V and 2 bases from J; bases unmatched to any gene: 4. CDR3 in DNA: TGCGCCAGCAGCTGGCAGGGGGAACAAGAGACCCAGTACTTC. As protein: CASSWQGEQETQYF.

The chain recombines TRBV4-1 with TRBJ2-7; 10 positions match TRBD1. V shed 3 bases and J 3 bases; nucleotides not matched to a gene: 8. The germline V gene encodes CDR1 MGHRA and CDR2 YSYEKL. The CDR3 has 16 residues. CDR3 amino acids: CASSQFGTGEDYEQYF. CDR3 sequence (DNA): TGCGCCAGCAGCCAGTTCGGGACAGGGGAGGACTACGAGCAGTACTTC.

The chain employs TRBV5-6 and TRBJ2-3; 7 nucleotides match TRBD1. Germline V gene data show CDR1 as SGHDT and CDR2 as YYEEEE. J lost 2 bases, V lost 0 bases, and 6 bases had no gene match. This CDR3 spans 16 amino acids. The CDR3 is CASSLGTGLTTDTQYF. DNA of the CDR3: TGTGCCAGCAGCTTGGGGACAGGACTTACCACAGATACGCAGTATTTT.

This clone showed up just once. The genes are TRBV9 and TRBJ2-2; unclear D gene. The CDR3 is 14 amino acids. Germline CDR1 is SGDLS and CDR2 is YYNGEE. V lost 4 bases and J 1 base, leaving 8 bases between the germline ends. The CDR3 reads CASSPQKNTGELFF. CDR3 DNA sequence: TGTGCCAGCAGCCCCCAGAAGAACACCGGGGAGCTGTTTTTT.

This chain uses TRBV4-1 with TRBJ2-7; 7 nucleotides agree with TRBD1. Germline CDR1 MGHRA, CDR2 YSYEKL. The CDR3 sequence is 15 residues long. V dropped 4 bases and J dropped 3; count of bases not matched to a gene: 9. CDR3 nucleotides: TGCGCCAGCAGCCCACAAGCCAGACAGGGCTACGAGCAGTACTTC. Encoded protein: CASSPQARQGYEQYF.

This chain links TRBV4-1 with TRBJ1-5; 7 nucleotides align to TRBD1. CDR1 and CDR2 from the germline V gene are MGHRA and YSYEKL. This CDR3 has 14 amino acids. Losses at the gene ends were 3 bases for V and 9 bases for J; bases not matched to a gene: 8. CDR3 protein: CASSQGPDRAPQHF. The DNA for the CDR3 is TGCGCCAGCAGCCAGGGACCCGACAGGGCGCCCCAGCATTTT.

V gene TRBV27 combines with J gene TRBJ2-2; weak D call: TRBD2 (5 bases). Germline-derived CDR1 and CDR2 are MNHEY and SMNVEV (reference sequence). CDR3 length: 14 residues. Trimming cost V 8 bases and J 0 bases, with 10 bases left between them. The CDR3 loop is CASLAGTNTGELFF. CDR3 coding DNA: TGTGCCAGCCTAGCAGGAACGAACACCGGGGAGCTGTTTTTT.

The chain carries TRBV27 and TRBJ1-6; tentatively, D is TRBD1 (6 bases). V was clipped by 2 bases and J by 7 bases, with 12 bases between them. There are 15 residues in the CDR3. Germline loops: CDR1 MNHEY, CDR2 SMNVEV (reference sequence). The CDR3 region is CASSLGQPDNSPLHF. DNA for the CDR3: TGTGCCAGCAGTTTAGGACAGCCGGACAATTCACCCCTCCACTTT.

V gene TRBV7-3 combines with J gene TRBJ2-2; D not resolved. Germline V CDR1 and CDR2: SGHTA, FQGTGA. Deletions cut 4 bases from V and 6 bases from J, with 18 bases between. The CDR3 is 16 amino acids. This chain's CDR3 is CASSSSRTLSAGELFF. For the CDR3, the DNA is TGTGCCAGCAGCTCTTCCAGAACCCTGAGCGCCGGGGAGCTGTTTTTT.

This clone came up once. V gene TRBV7-2 combines with J gene TRBJ2-3; 7 bases are a match to TRBD2. The CDR3 runs 16 residues. The junction had 8 bases not matched to a gene; V was cut back by 5 bases and J by 0 bases. Germline CDR1 is SGHTA and CDR2 is FQGNSA. The CDR3 loop is CASSPDGGVSTDTQYF. The DNA for the CDR3 is TGTGCCAGCAGCCCAGATGGGGGGGTGAGCACAGATACGCAGTATTTT.

The chain links TRBV7-6 to TRBJ2-2; 7 nucleotides align to TRBD1. Germline assignment: CDR1 SGHVS and CDR2 FNYEAQ. The CDR3 is 15 amino acids. The trim removed 1 base at V and 4 bases at J, leaving 3 bases unmatched. CDR3 amino acids: CASSLGQGGTGELFF. In DNA form, the CDR3 reads TGTGCCAGCAGCTTAGGACAGGGTGGCACCGGGGAGCTGTTTTTT. Looking up the rest from reference TRBV7-6 and TRBJ2-2 gives the full variable domain: GAGVSQSPRYKVTKRGQDVALRCDPISGHVSLYWYRQALGQGPEFLTYFNYEAQQDKSGLPNDRFSAERPEGSISTLTIQRTEQRDSAMYRCASSLGQGGTGELFFGEGSRLTVL.

The chain carries TRBV5-6 and TRBJ2-1, with TRBD1 as a possible D gene (6 bases). Germline values: CDR1 SGHDT, CDR2 YYEEEE. This CDR3 spans 17 amino acids. Trimming left V 4 bases short and J 1 base short, with 18 bases between. The DNA for the CDR3 is TGTGCCAGCAGCCCGGGTTGGACGGGACATTCCTACAATGAGCAGTTCTTC. This translates into CASSPGWTGHSYNEQFF.

The chain employs TRBV6-5 and TRBJ1-2; weak D call: TRBD1 (6 bases). CDR1 is MNHEY and CDR2 is SVGAGI in the germline V gene. Trimming removed 5 bases from V and 8 bases from J, with 12 bases in between. The CDR3 length is 12 residues. The CDR3 nucleotides read TGTGCCAGCAGTGCCCACAGGGTAGGCTACACCTTC. Amino acid sequence: CASSAHRVGYTF.

This chain connects TRBV27 to TRBJ2-1, with D hard to call. Between the trimmed V and J ends, which lost 0 bases and 3 bases, there was a span of 9 bases. This CDR3 comprises 15 residues. CDR1 and CDR2 (germline): MNHEY, SMNVEV (reference sequence). This CDR3 is CASSLSAQFYNEQFF. The DNA for the CDR3 is TGTGCCAGCAGTTTATCGGCCCAGTTCTACAATGAGCAGTTCTTC.

There are a few counts of this clone. The CDR3 region has the DNA TGCGCCAGCAGCTTGGAACGGACTGGGGGCGATGGCTACACCTTC. Translated: CASSLERTGGDGYTF. V and J are TRBV5-1 and TRBJ1-2; D may be TRBD1 (6 bases). CDR1 SGHRS and CDR2 YFSETQ come from the germline V gene. V dropped 0 bases and J dropped 6 bases, with 15 bases sitting between them. CDR3 size: 15 residues.

The rearrangement joins TRBV14 to TRBJ1-2, with D unresolved. The CDR3 covers 12 residues. The V and J ends lost 1 base and 5 bases respectively, with 5 bases between them. CDR1 and CDR2 (germline): SGHDN, FVKESK. The CDR3 DNA is TGTGCCAGCAGCCAAGCCCAGTATGGCTACACCTTC. It yields the protein CASSQAQYGYTF.

The chain couples TRBV6-1 to TRBJ1-5; D unresolved. CDR1 is MNHNS, CDR2 SASEGT, per germline. Deletions cut 4 bases from V and 3 bases from J, with 10 bases between. The CDR3 consists of 14 residues. CDR3 DNA: TGTGCCAGCAGTGGAGGCCGAGTCAATCAGCCCCAGCATTTT. Translating gives CASSGGRVNQPQHF.

V usage is TRBV6-6 and J usage is TRBJ1-1; TRBD1 agrees at 9 bases. The germline gives CDR1 MNHNY, CDR2 SVGAGI (reference sequence). With 5 bases clipped from V and 2 bases from J, the junction kept 3 bases outside the gene matches. The CDR3 runs 14 residues. CDR3 DNA sequence: TGTGCCAGCAGTATGGGACAGGGTAACACTGAAGCTTTCTTT. Its translation: CASSMGQGNTEAFF.

The V call is TRBV18, the J call TRBJ1-2, with D perhaps matching TRBD1 (5 bases). Germline-derived CDR1 and CDR2 are KGHSH and LQKENI. This CDR3 spans 13 amino acids. Trimming shortened V by 3 bases and J by 8 bases, and 13 bases separated the two germline ends. CDR3 protein: CASSPPMGGGYTF. The CDR3 DNA sequence: TGTGCCAGCTCACCGCCGATGGGGGGGGGCTACACCTTC. The entire variable domain, with the rest obtained from reference TRBV18 and TRBJ1-2, is as follows: NAGVMQNPRHLVRRRGQEARLRCSPMKGHSHVYWYRQLPEEGLKFMVYLQKENIIDESGMPKERFSAEFPKEGPSILRIQQVVRGDSAAYFCASSPPMGGGYTFGSGTRLTVV.